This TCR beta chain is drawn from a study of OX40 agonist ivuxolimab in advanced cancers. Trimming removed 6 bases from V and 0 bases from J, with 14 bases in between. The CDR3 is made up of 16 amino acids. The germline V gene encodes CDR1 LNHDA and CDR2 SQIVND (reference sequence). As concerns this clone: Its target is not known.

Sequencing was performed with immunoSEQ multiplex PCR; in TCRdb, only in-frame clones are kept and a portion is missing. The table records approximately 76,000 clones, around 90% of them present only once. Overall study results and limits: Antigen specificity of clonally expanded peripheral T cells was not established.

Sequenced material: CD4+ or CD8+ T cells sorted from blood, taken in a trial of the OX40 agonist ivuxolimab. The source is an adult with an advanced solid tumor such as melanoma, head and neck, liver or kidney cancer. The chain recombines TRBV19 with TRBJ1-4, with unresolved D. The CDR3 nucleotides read TGTGCCAGTAGCCCGACCCCCAGGCCAACTAATGAAAAACTGTTTTTT. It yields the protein CASSPTPRPTNEKLFF.